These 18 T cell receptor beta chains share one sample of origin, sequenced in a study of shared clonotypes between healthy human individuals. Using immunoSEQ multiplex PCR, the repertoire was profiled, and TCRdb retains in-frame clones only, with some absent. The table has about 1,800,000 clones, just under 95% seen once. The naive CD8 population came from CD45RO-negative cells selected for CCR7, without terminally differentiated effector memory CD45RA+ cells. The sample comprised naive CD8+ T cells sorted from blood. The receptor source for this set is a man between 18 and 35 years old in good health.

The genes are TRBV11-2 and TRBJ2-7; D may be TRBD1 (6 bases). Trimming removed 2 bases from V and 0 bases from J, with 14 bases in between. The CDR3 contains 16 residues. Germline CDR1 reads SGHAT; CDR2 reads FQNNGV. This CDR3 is CASSLLSQGFSYEQYF. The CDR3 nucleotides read TGTGCCAGCAGCTTATTGTCGCAGGGGTTCTCCTACGAGCAGTACTTC.

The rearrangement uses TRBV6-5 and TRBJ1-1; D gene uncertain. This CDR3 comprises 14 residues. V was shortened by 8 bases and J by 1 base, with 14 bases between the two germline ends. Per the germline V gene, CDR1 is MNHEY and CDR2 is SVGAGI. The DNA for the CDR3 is TGTGCCAGCTTCCAGATAGGTTGGAACACTGAAGCTTTCTTT. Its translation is CASFQIGWNTEAFF.

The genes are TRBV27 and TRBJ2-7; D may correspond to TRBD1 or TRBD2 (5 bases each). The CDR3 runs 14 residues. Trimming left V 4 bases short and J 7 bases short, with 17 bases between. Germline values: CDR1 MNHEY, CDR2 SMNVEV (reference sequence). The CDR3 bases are TGTGCCAGCAGTTGGGACGGTGGGAGCTGGGAGCAGTACTTC. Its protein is CASSWDGGSWEQYF.

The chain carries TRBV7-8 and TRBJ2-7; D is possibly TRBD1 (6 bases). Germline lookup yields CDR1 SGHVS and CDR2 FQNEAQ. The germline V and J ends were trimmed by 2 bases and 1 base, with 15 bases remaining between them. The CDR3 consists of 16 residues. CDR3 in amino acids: CASSLLGQLTSYEQYF. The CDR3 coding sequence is TGTGCCAGCAGCTTACTCGGACAGCTAACATCCTACGAGCAGTACTTC.

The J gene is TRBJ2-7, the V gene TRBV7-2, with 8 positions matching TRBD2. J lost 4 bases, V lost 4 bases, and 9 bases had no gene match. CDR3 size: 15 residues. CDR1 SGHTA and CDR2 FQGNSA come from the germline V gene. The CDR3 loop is CASSSAAGVLYEQYF. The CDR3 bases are TGTGCCAGCAGCTCGGCAGCGGGAGTCTTATACGAGCAGTACTTC.

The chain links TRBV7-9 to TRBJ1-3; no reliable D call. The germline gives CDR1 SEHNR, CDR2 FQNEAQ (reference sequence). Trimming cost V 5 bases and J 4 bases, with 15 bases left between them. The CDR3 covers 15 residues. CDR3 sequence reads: CASSPAEGGGNTIYF. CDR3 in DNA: TGTGCCAGCAGCCCAGCCGAGGGTGGAGGAAACACCATATATTTT.

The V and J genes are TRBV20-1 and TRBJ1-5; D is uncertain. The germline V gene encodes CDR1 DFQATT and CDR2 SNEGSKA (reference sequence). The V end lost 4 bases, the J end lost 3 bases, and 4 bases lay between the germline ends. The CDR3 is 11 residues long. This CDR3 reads CSAKNNQPQHF. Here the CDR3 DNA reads TGCAGTGCTAAGAACAATCAGCCCCAGCATTTT.

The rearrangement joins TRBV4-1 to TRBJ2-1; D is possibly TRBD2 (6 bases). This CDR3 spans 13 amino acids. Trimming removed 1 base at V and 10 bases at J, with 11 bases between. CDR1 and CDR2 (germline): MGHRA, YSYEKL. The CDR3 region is CASSQATAGEQFF. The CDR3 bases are TGCGCCAGCAGCCAAGCCACGGCGGGGGAGCAGTTCTTC.

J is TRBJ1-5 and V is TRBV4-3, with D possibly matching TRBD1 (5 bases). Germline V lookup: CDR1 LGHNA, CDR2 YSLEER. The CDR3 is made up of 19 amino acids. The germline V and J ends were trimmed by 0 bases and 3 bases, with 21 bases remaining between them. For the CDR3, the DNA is TGCGCCAGCAGCCAAGATTCTGGGGGGGAGGGAGCCTTCAATCAGCCCCAGCATTTT. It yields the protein CASSQDSGGEGAFNQPQHF.

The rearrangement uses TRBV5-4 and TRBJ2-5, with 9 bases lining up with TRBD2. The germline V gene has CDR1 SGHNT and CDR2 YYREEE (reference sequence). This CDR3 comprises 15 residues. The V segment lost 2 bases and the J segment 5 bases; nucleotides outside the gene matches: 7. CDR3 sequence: CASSFAGGPEETQYF. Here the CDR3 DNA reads TGTGCCAGCAGCTTCGCGGGAGGGCCGGAGGAGACCCAGTACTTC.

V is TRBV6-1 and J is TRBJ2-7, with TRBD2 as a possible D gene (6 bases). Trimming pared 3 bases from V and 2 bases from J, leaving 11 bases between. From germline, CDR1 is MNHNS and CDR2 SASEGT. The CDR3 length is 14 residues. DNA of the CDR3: TGTGCCAGCAGTGACAAAGCGGGCGCCTACGAGCAGTACTTC. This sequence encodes CASSDKAGAYEQYF.

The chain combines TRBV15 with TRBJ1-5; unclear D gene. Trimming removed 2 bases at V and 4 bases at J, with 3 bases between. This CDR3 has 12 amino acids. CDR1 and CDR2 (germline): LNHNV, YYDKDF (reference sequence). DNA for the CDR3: TGTGCCACCAGCAGAAGGAATCAGCCCCAGCATTTT. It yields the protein CATSRRNQPQHF.

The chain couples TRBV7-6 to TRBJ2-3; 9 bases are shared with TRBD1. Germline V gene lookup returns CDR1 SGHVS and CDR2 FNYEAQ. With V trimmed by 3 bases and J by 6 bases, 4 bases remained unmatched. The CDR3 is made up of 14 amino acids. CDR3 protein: CASSFGTGSDTQYF. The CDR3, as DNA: TGTGCCAGCAGCTTTGGGACAGGGTCGGATACGCAGTATTTT.

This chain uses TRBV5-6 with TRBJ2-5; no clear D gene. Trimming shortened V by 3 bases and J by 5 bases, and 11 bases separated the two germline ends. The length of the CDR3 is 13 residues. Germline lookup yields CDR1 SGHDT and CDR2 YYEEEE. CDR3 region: CASSSEYGETQYF. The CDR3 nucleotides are TGTGCCAGCAGCTCGGAATATGGGGAGACCCAGTACTTC.

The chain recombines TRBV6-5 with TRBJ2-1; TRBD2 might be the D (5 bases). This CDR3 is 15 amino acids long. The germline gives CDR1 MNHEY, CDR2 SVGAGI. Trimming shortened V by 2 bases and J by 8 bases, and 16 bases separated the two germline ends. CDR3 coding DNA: TGTGCCAGCAGTTACCTTGAGGGAGAGTTCTATGAGCAGTTCTTC. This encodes CASSYLEGEFYEQFF.

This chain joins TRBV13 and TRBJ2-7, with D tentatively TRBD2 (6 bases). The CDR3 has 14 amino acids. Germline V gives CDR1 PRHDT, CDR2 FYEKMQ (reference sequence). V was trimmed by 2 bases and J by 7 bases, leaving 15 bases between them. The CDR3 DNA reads TGTGCCAGCAGCTTAAATGGAGGGACGGGGGAGCAGTACTTC. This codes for CASSLNGGTGEQYF.

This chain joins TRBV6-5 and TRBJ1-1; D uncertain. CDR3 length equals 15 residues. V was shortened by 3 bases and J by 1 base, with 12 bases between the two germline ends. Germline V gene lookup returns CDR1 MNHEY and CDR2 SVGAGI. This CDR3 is CASSYLEGSNTEAFF. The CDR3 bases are TGTGCCAGCAGTTATCTCGAGGGCTCGAACACTGAAGCTTTCTTT.

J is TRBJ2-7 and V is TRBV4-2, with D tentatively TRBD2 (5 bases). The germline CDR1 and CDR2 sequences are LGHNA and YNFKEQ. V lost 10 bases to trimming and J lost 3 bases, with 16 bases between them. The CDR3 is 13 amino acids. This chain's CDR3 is CATGPGELYEQYF. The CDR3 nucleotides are TGTGCCACCGGGCCCGGGGAGCTCTACGAGCAGTACTTC.